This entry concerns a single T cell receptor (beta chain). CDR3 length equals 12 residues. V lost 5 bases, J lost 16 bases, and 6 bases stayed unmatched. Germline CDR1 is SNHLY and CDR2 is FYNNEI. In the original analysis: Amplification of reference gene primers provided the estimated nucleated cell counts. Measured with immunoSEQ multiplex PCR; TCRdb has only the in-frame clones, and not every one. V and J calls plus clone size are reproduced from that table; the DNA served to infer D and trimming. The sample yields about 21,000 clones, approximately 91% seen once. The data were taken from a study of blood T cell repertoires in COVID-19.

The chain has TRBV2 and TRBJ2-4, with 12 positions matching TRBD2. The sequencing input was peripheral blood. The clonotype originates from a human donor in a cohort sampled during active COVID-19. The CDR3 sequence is CASSWTSGDRYF. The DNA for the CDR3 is TGTGCCAGCAGTTGGACTAGCGGGGACCGATACTTC.